A single sample gave rise to the 13 T cell receptor beta chains below, sequenced in a study of patients and donors after allogeneic stem cell transplantation. TCRdb itself ran the RT-PCR reads through MiXCR, one entry per CDR3 protein. There are over 30,000 distinct CDR3 sequences in the sample; roughly a third occur only once, and over 60% lies in the top ten. Sequenced: blood, either unsorted or a sorted T cell fraction (not recorded which). The origin of the receptors is a human donor who was either an allogeneic HSCT recipient or a stem cell or donor lymphocyte infusion donor (not recorded which). It is not recorded whose cells these are; they may come from a transplant donor.

This clonotype was counted between two and nine times. Here the CDR3 DNA reads TGTGCCAGCAGTGAAAGCGGCCACCTCAATCAGCCCCAGCATTTT. Its protein is CASSESGHLNQPQHF. The V call is TRBV6-1, the J call TRBJ1-5; D gene uncertain. The CDR3 is 15 amino acids. Per the germline V gene, CDR1 is MNHNS and CDR2 is SASEGT. V was clipped by 2 bases and J by 3 bases, with 11 bases between them.

The chain links TRBV27 to TRBJ1-2; TRBD1 aligns across 7 bases. Germline loops: CDR1 MNHEY, CDR2 SMNVEV (reference sequence). The CDR3 consists of 14 residues. V shed 0 bases, J shed 8 bases, and the junction held 6 bases outside the gene matches. The CDR3 DNA reads TGTGCCAGCAGTTTATCAAAGGGGGCCGGAGGCTACACCTTC. Its translation: CASSLSKGAGGYTF.

This rearrangement joins TRBV7-9 to TRBJ1-2, with 7 bases lining up with TRBD1. Germline V gene lookup returns CDR1 SEHNR and CDR2 FQNEAQ (reference sequence). The CDR3 runs 13 residues. Trimming took 5 bases from V and 5 from J; bases not matched to a gene: 5. The CDR3 loop reads CASSPGQVYGYTF. CDR3 nucleotide sequence: TGTGCCAGCAGCCCTGGACAGGTATATGGCTACACCTTC.

This clonotype was seen a handful of times. The chain links TRBV12-3 or TRBV12-4 to TRBJ1-1; D is ambiguous. This CDR3 has 14 amino acids. With 5 bases removed from V and 1 base from J, the gap between germline ends came to 11 bases. The CDR3: CASSRGLTNTEAFF. For the CDR3, the DNA is TGTGCCAGCAGTAGAGGACTGACGAACACTGAAGCTTTCTTT.

The rearrangement joins TRBV2 to TRBJ2-7; D remains ambiguous. CDR1 is SNHLY and CDR2 is FYNNEI in the germline V gene. The germline V and J ends were trimmed by 6 bases and 2 bases, with 11 bases remaining between them. The CDR3 has 13 amino acids. DNA for the CDR3: TGTGCCAGCAGCCTAGAATTCGCCTACGAGCAGTACTTC. Its protein product is CASSLEFAYEQYF.

The CDR3 sequence is CATSRGAVLQGQPQHF. CDR3 coding DNA: TGTGCCACCAGCAGAGGGGCAGTCCTACAGGGTCAGCCCCAGCATTTT. The chain combines TRBV15 with TRBJ1-5, with D possibly matching TRBD1 (6 bases). The germline gives CDR1 LNHNV, CDR2 YYDKDF (reference sequence). V was cut by 1 base and J by 6 bases, with 16 bases left in between. The CDR3 extends over 16 amino acids. The full variable domain, rest sourced from reference TRBV15 and TRBJ1-5, is DAMVIQNPRYQVTQFGKPVTLSCSQTLNHNVMYWYQQKSSQAPKLLFHYYDKDFNNEADTPDNFQSRRPNTSFCFLDIRSPGLGDTAMYLCATSRGAVLQGQPQHFGDGTRLSIL.

This clonotype was recorded a few times. The genes are TRBV12-3 or TRBV12-4 and TRBJ1-6; no reliable D call. Trimming removed 4 bases at V and 7 bases at J, with 11 bases between. The CDR3 loop spans 14 amino acids. The CDR3 sequence: CASSSIGWNSPLHF. CDR3 coding DNA: TGTGCCAGCAGTTCCATCGGATGGAATTCACCCCTCCACTTT.

The genes are TRBV4-1 and TRBJ2-3; D remains unclear. CDR1 MGHRA and CDR2 YSYEKL come from the germline V gene. The CDR3 is made up of 16 amino acids. V lost 4 bases, J lost 0 bases, and 14 bases lay in between. CDR3 protein: CASSLTTFGSTDTQYF. The DNA for the CDR3 is TGCGCCAGCAGCCTTACGACTTTTGGAAGCACAGATACGCAGTATTTT.

This clonotype showed up just a few times. This sequence joins TRBV12-3 or TRBV12-4 and TRBJ2-7, with 7 bases that match TRBD1. The trim removed 6 bases at V and 3 bases at J, leaving 5 bases unmatched. The CDR3 loop spans 13 amino acids. The CDR3 sequence: CASSAGTVYEQYV. The CDR3, as DNA: TGTGCCAGCAGCGCCGGGACAGTCTACGAGCAGTACGTC.

The rearrangement links TRBV7-9 to TRBJ2-2; D may be TRBD2 (6 bases). Germline CDR1 reads SEHNR; CDR2 reads FQNEAQ (reference sequence). The CDR3 length is 18 residues. V lost 1 base and J lost 1, with 16 bases in between. CDR3 amino acids: CASSLGVAARKNTGELFF. CDR3 coding DNA: TGTGCCAGCAGCTTAGGGGTAGCGGCGCGAAAGAACACCGGGGAGCTGTTTTTT.

V gene TRBV11-1 combines with J gene TRBJ2-5; D gene unclear. V shed 5 bases and J shed 5 bases, with 6 bases lying between them. The CDR3 consists of 11 residues. Germline CDR1 reads SGHAT; CDR2 reads FQDESV (reference sequence). In nucleotides, the CDR3 is TGTGCCAGCAGCCAGGAGGAGACCCAGTACTTC. Translating it yields CASSQEETQYF.

This clonotype was seen at least ten times. The gene calls are TRBV20-1 and TRBJ1-1; no firm D call. Trimming left V 2 bases short and J 4 bases short, with 20 bases between. Germline V gene lookup returns CDR1 DFQATT and CDR2 SNEGSKA (reference sequence). CDR3 size: 16 residues. The CDR3 sequence is CSARHVGTRKGTEAFF. The CDR3 bases are TGCAGTGCTAGACATGTGGGCACCCGGAAAGGCACTGAAGCTTTCTTT.

This clonotype was picked up many times. The chain carries TRBV7-9 and TRBJ1-2; a possible D gene is TRBD1 (6 bases). Trimming shortened V by 1 base and J by 4 bases, and 13 bases separated the two germline ends. The CDR3 sequence is 15 residues long. Germline CDR1 is SEHNR and CDR2 is FQNEAQ (reference sequence). The CDR3 region is CASSLETGVFYGYTF. CDR3 DNA: TGTGCCAGCAGCTTAGAGACAGGTGTCTTCTATGGCTACACCTTC.